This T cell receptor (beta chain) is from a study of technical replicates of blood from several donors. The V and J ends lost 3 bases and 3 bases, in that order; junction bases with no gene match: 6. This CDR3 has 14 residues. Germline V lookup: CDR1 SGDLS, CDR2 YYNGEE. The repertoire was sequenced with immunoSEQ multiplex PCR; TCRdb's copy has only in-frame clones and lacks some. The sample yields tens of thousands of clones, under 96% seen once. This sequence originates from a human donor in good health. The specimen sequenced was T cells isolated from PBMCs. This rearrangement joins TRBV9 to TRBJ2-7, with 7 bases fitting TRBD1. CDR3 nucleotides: TGTGCCAGCAGCGCCGGGACAGACCTCTACGAGCAGTACTTC. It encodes CASSAGTDLYEQYF.